This entry lists 18 T cell receptor beta chains sequenced from one sample in a study of identical twins. TCRdb passed the 5' RACE reads through MiXCR, listing each CDR3 protein once. The sample contains under 300,000 distinct CDR3 sequences, more than 12% of which appear only once. Specimen: memory (CD45RO+) T cells sorted from blood. These receptor sequences come from a woman aged 18-30 years in good health.

The chain uses TRBV5-5 and TRBJ1-6, with D perhaps matching TRBD1 (5 bases). Per the germline V gene, CDR1 is SGHKS and CDR2 is YYEKEE (reference sequence). The CDR3 length is 15 residues. V was pared by 2 bases and J by 5 bases, with 11 bases between. The CDR3 is CASSLRDRNNSPLHF. For the CDR3, the DNA is TGTGCCAGCAGCTTACGGGACCGTAATAATTCACCCCTCCACTTT.

The chain employs TRBV7-9 and TRBJ2-7, with D tentatively TRBD2 (6 bases). There are 14 residues in the CDR3. Trimming cost V 3 bases and J 1 base, with 10 bases left between them. Germline CDR1 is SEHNR and CDR2 is FQNEAQ (reference sequence). The DNA for the CDR3 is TGTGCCAGCAGCTTGACGGGAGAGTCCTACGAGCAGTACTTC. Translation: CASSLTGESYEQYF.

The chain couples TRBV11-2 to TRBJ2-1; TRBD2 aligns across 8 bases. The length of the CDR3 is 18 residues. Germline trimming cut 2 bases from V and 7 bases from J; bases unmatched to any gene: 16. Germline V CDR1 and CDR2: SGHAT, FQNNGV. The CDR3 protein is CASSLHREGRRGGNEQFF. The CDR3, as DNA: TGTGCCAGCAGCTTACATCGGGAGGGCCGAAGAGGTGGAAATGAGCAGTTCTTC.

This clonotype was seen many times. J is TRBJ2-2 and V is TRBV20-1; TRBD1 matches at 7 bases. CDR3 size: 14 residues. Unmatched junction bases numbered 7, after V lost 3 bases and J lost 6 bases. CDR1 and CDR2 from the germline V gene are DFQATT and SNEGSKA (reference sequence). DNA for the CDR3: TGCAGTGCTAGCGGACAGGATCGGGCCGGGGAGCTGTTTTTT. As protein: CSASGQDRAGELFF.

This clonotype was counted many times. The chain joins TRBV7-9 to TRBJ2-1; TRBD2 matches 8 bases. CDR3 length equals 16 residues. CDR1 is SEHNR, CDR2 FQNEAQ, per germline (reference sequence). J lost 7 bases, V lost 1 base, and 9 bases had no gene match. The CDR3 loop reads CASSLVSLADPNEQFF. In DNA, the CDR3 is TGTGCCAGCAGCTTAGTGTCACTAGCGGATCCAAATGAGCAGTTCTTC.

This chain connects TRBV7-8 to TRBJ1-1; 10 bases map to TRBD1. The CDR3 spans 17 residues. Germline loops: CDR1 SGHVS, CDR2 FQNEAQ. V was pared by 3 bases and J by 6 bases, with 13 bases of the junction left unmatched. DNA of the CDR3: TGTGCCAGCAGCTTCTCAACTCGAGGACAGGGGGTGGCTGAAGCTTTCTTT. Translating gives CASSFSTRGQGVAEAFF.

This sequence joins TRBV20-1 and TRBJ2-1; 14 nucleotides line up with TRBD2. Losses at the gene ends were 6 bases for V and 6 bases for J; bases not matched to a gene: 4. Germline CDR1 is DFQATT and CDR2 is SNEGSKA (reference sequence). The CDR3 contains 14 residues. This CDR3 is CSALGLAGGNEQFF. The DNA of the CDR3 is TGCAGTGCCCTCGGACTAGCGGGAGGCAATGAGCAGTTCTTC.

This clonotype was observed a few times. The V gene is TRBV3-1, the J gene TRBJ2-5; D might be TRBD2 (5 bases). V was shortened by 5 bases and J by 5 bases, with 18 bases between the two germline ends. CDR3 size: 15 residues. The germline gives CDR1 LGHDT, CDR2 YNNKEL (reference sequence). The CDR3 DNA reads as TGTGCCAGCAGCAAAAGGGTAGGACTCGGGGAGACCCAGTACTTC. This sequence encodes CASSKRVGLGETQYF.

The rearrangement links TRBV4-3 to TRBJ2-1; D uncertain. Trimming shortened V by 1 base and J by 8 bases, and 9 bases separated the two germline ends. Germline V gene lookup returns CDR1 LGHNA and CDR2 YSLEER. The CDR3 loop spans 13 amino acids. Here the CDR3 DNA reads TGCGCCAGCAGCCAAGGGATAGGCTATGAGCAGTTCTTC. It specifies CASSQGIGYEQFF.

This clonotype was observed a handful of times. J is TRBJ2-1 and V is TRBV2; 8 positions agree with TRBD2. The CDR3 is 15 residues long. CDR1 is SNHLY and CDR2 is FYNNEI in the germline V gene. The V segment lost 8 bases and the J segment 7 bases; nucleotides outside the gene matches: 13. CDR3 coding DNA: TGTGCCAGCCATGGGGGGACTAGTGTGGTAAATGAGCAGTTCTTC. This gives the protein CASHGGTSVVNEQFF.

The V and J genes are TRBV18 and TRBJ2-3; unclear D gene. Germline V gene data show CDR1 as KGHSH and CDR2 as LQKENI. The CDR3 is made up of 16 amino acids. V shed 1 base and J shed 0 bases, with 11 bases lying between them. The CDR3 DNA reads as TGTGCCAGCTCACCACGGGGTAGCACTAGCACAGATACGCAGTATTTT. It is translated as CASSPRGSTSTDTQYF.

This clonotype was seen a few times. The chain uses TRBV3-1 and TRBJ2-3, with TRBD2 matching over 8 bases. V was clipped by 2 bases and J by 3 bases; unmatched bases: 10. Germline lookup yields CDR1 LGHDT and CDR2 YNNKEL (reference sequence). The CDR3 is 17 amino acids. CDR3 nucleotides: TGTGCCAGCAGCCAACGGCGGATAGCGGGGAAGACAGATACGCAGTATTTT. It specifies CASSQRRIAGKTDTQYF.

In its sample, this clonotype was seen many times. The chain links TRBV9 to TRBJ1-2; D perhaps matches TRBD1 (5 bases). With 2 bases removed from V and 5 bases from J, the gap between germline ends came to 16 bases. Germline V gives CDR1 SGDLS, CDR2 YYNGEE. The CDR3 length is 15 residues. The CDR3 bases are TGTGCCAGCAGCGTTGGGGCGGCTACGACGTATGGCTACACCTTC. This sequence encodes CASSVGAATTYGYTF.

This clonotype was found a few times. V gene TRBV29-1 combines with J gene TRBJ2-7, with 9 bases matching TRBD1. The germline gives CDR1 SQVTM, CDR2 ANQGSEA. This CDR3 is 14 amino acids long. The ends lost 6 bases at V and 1 base at J; junction bases unmatched: 7. CDR3 protein: CSVRQGGKSYEQYF. The CDR3 nucleotides are TGCAGCGTAAGACAGGGGGGTAAGTCCTACGAGCAGTACTTC.

This clonotype showed up many times. The chain links TRBV7-2 to TRBJ1-5; 7 bases agree with TRBD1. The CDR3 runs 14 residues. The V segment lost 2 bases and the J segment 6 bases; nucleotides outside the gene matches: 4. Germline CDR1 and CDR2: SGHTA and FQGNSA. CDR3 nucleotide sequence: TGTGCCAGCAGCTTACAAGGGGGCGGTCAGCCCCAGCATTTT. Encoded protein: CASSLQGGGQPQHF.

This clonotype was counted a few times. The rearrangement joins TRBV5-1 to TRBJ2-3; TRBD1 might be the D (5 bases). This CDR3 spans 18 amino acids. V shed 0 bases and J shed 2 bases, with 19 bases lying between them. Germline CDR1 is SGHRS and CDR2 is YFSETQ. CDR3 bases: TGCGCCAGCAGCTTGGTGGGGCAGGGAACTAACCCCACAGATACGCAGTATTTT. Translated: CASSLVGQGTNPTDTQYF.

This CDR3 reads CASSSPNEQFF. CDR3 sequence (DNA): TGTGCCAGCAGCTCCCCCAATGAGCAGTTCTTC. V is TRBV7-8 and J is TRBJ2-1; the D is unclear. This CDR3 comprises 11 residues. Germline values: CDR1 SGHVS, CDR2 FQNEAQ. V was cut by 4 bases and J by 6 bases, with 4 bases left in between.

The chain is built from TRBV12-3 or TRBV12-4 and TRBJ1-1; D unclear. Trimming left V 11 bases short and J 0 bases short, with 13 bases between. The CDR3 length is 13 residues. This chain's CDR3 is CAGKRQMNTEAFF. In nucleotides, the CDR3 is TGTGCCGGCAAGAGGCAGATGAACACTGAAGCTTTCTTT.